This T cell receptor (beta chain) was retrieved from a study of PD-1 blockade in classical Hodgkin lymphoma. Points from the study as a whole: With respect to the repertoire differences, their causes, possibly disease activity or prior therapy, remain undefined.

This clone occurred once. Its antigen is undetermined. Relapse was seen in all patients after autologous stem cell transplantation, and brentuximab vedotin exposure was variable. After PBMCs were thawed, their CD8+ T cells were isolated by magnetic negative selection. The germline gives CDR1 ENHRY, CDR2 SYGVKD. Trimming cost V 6 bases and J 1 base, with 15 bases left between them. This CDR3 is built from 15 residues. Using immunoSEQ multiplex PCR, the repertoire was profiled, and TCRdb retains in-frame clones only, with some absent. The sample lists about 27,000 clones; just over 85% were seen once. This receptor was taken from a human donor with classical Hodgkin lymphoma. The chain carries TRBV10-3 and TRBJ1-1, with D maybe TRBD1 (6 bases). The material sequenced was CD8+ T cells from blood, taken at baseline. The CDR3 loop reads CAIRTRGPWNTEAFF. As DNA, the CDR3 is TGTGCCATCAGAACCAGGGGACCGTGGAACACTGAAGCTTTCTTT.